Listed here is a single T cell receptor (beta chain). What it recognizes is unknown. The protocol was immunoSEQ multiplex PCR, while the TCRdb copy is restricted to in-frame clones and leaves out a portion. The table records tens of thousands of clones, around 83% of them present only once. This record comes from a study of OX40 agonist ivuxolimab in advanced cancers. Study results and caveats: Expanded clones tended on average to be more numerous among CD8+ T cells than CD4+.

The CDR3 has 15 residues. V lost 0 bases, J lost 1 base, and 2 bases stayed unmatched. Germline loops: CDR1 SGHRS, CDR2 YFSETQ. Sequencing used CD4+ or CD8+ T cells sorted from blood, obtained in a trial of the OX40 agonist ivuxolimab. This receptor was identified in an adult with an advanced solid tumor such as melanoma, head and neck, liver or kidney cancer. The chain joins TRBV5-1 to TRBJ1-1, with 8 bases lining up with TRBD1. The CDR3 reads CASSLVQGANTEAFF. The CDR3 DNA follows: TGCGCCAGCAGCTTGGTTCAGGGGGCGAACACTGAAGCTTTCTTT.